Listed below are T cell receptor beta chains from one sample, sequenced in a study of regulatory T cells in long-lasting Graves disease. TCRdb used MiXCR to reprocess the multiplex PCR reads, holding one entry per CDR3 protein. The sample has over 250,000 distinct CDR3 sequences, 20% to 25% seen once; the top ten hold roughly three fifths. The input for sequencing was peripheral blood mononuclear cells (PBMCs), taken when the disease was refractory, from a patient treated with antithyroid drugs. The receptor source for this set is a female donor with Graves disease. Both conserved end residues are part of each CDR3. The D gene is left open where the match is weak. The size of a clone is reported for some rows only, either as once, few or many, or as a class for expanded clones.

many	NA	TRBJ1-2	TRBV28	CASGDGYGYTF	TGTGCCAGCGGGGACGGCTATGGCTACACCTTC
many	TRBD1	TRBJ1-1	TRBV7-9	CASSLGQGIGEAFF	TGTGCCAGCAGCTTAGGACAGGGGATCGGGGAAGCTTTCTTT
NA	NA	TRBJ1-1	TRBV14	CASSHTRQDTGDTEAFF	TGTGCCAGCAGCCACACCCGACAGGATACTGGAGACACTGAAGCTTTCTTT
few	NA	TRBJ2-2	TRBV7-2	CASSLGYASRAGELFF	TGTGCCAGCAGCTTAGGTTATGCTAGCCGGGCCGGGGAGCTGTTTTTT
NA	NA	TRBJ2-1	TRBV20-1	CARGGSQYNEQFF	TGCGCCCGGGGAGGCTCACAGTACAATGAGCAGTTCTTC
NA	TRBD1	TRBJ1-1	TRBV5-1	CASSPTGTNTEAFF	TGCGCCAGCAGCCCGACAGGGACGAACACTGAAGCTTTCTTT
NA	TRBD1	TRBJ2-7	TRBV12-3/TRBV12-4	CASRGQGSEQYF	TGTGCCAGCAGGGGACAGGGTAGCGAGCAGTACTTC
NA	TRBD1	TRBJ1-1	TRBV20-1	CSAPLAGGMNTEAFF	TGCAGTGCTCCGTTGGCAGGGGGTATGAACACTGAAGCTTTCTTT
few	TRBD1	TRBJ1-1	TRBV6-2/TRBV6-3	CASSYQGEDTEAFF	TGTGCCAGCAGTTACCAGGGGGAGGACACTGAAGCTTTCTTT
many	NA	TRBJ1-2	TRBV3-1	CASSLGTRGYTF	TGTGCCAGCAGCCTGGGGACGCGCGGCTACACCTTC
NA	NA	TRBJ2-5	TRBV19	CASSIGGPGQETQYF	TGTGCCAGTAGTATAGGCGGCCCTGGCCAAGAGACCCAGTACTTC
NA	TRBD2	TRBJ2-1	TRBV27	CASRQGLALDEQFF	TGTGCCAGCAGACAGGGACTAGCTTTGGATGAGCAGTTCTTC
few	NA	TRBJ2-2	TRBV30	CAWSSWPNTGELFF	TGTGCCTGGAGTAGCTGGCCTAACACCGGGGAGCTGTTTTTT
many	NA	TRBJ2-5	TRBV20-1	CSARRAGETQYF	TGCAGTGCTCGGCGGGCCGGAGAGACCCAGTACTTC
many	NA	TRBJ1-2	TRBV2	CASSDLRSYGYTF	TGTGCCAGCAGTGATCTCCGATCCTATGGCTACACCTTC
NA	NA	TRBJ1-1	TRBV7-6	CASSLTVSWNTEAFF	TGTGCCAGCAGCTTGACAGTGTCTTGGAACACTGAAGCTTTCTTT
NA	TRBD1	TRBJ1-5	TRBV15	CATSHSTGTAGQPQHF	TGTGCCACCAGTCACTCAACCGGGACAGCAGGTCAGCCCCAGCATTTT
many	NA	TRBJ2-7	TRBV27	CASSSRGQSYEQYF	TGTGCCAGCAGTTCGAGAGGACAGTCCTACGAGCAGTACTTC
many	TRBD2	TRBJ2-1	TRBV6-5	CASSLTGTSGRNEQFF	TGTGCCAGCAGTTTAACCGGGACTAGCGGGAGGAATGAGCAGTTCTTC
few	NA	TRBJ2-7	TRBV10-3	CATWQGDYEQYF	TGTGCCACCTGGCAGGGAGACTACGAGCAGTACTTC
few	TRBD1	TRBJ1-6	TRBV9	CASSPGTGLIPLHF	TGTGCCAGCAGCCCCGGGACAGGACTCATACCCCTCCACTTT
few	TRBD2	TRBJ2-7	TRBV11-2	CASSLGGVLSYEQYF	TGTGCCAGCAGCTTGGGAGGGGTCCTCTCCTACGAGCAGTACTTC
NA	NA	TRBJ1-1	TRBV6-5	CASSWEEMNTEAFF	TGTGCCAGCAGTTGGGAGGAGATGAACACTGAAGCTTTCTTT
few	NA	TRBJ2-7	TRBV5-6	CASSFEGTTGEQYF	TGTGCCAGCAGCTTTGAAGGGACGACGGGCGAGCAGTACTTC
NA	NA	TRBJ2-4	TRBV6-5	CASSYSTAEVPLLAKNIQYF	TGTGCCAGCAGTTACTCCACCGCCGAGGTACCTCTCCTAGCCAAAAACATTCAGTACTTC
many	TRBD1	TRBJ1-2	TRBV6-1	CASSETGTGVYGYTF	TGTGCCAGCAGTGAGACCGGGACAGGAGTGTATGGCTACACCTTC
many	TRBD1	TRBJ1-2	TRBV30	CAWSRDSLNYGYTF	TGTGCCTGGAGCCGGGACAGCCTAAACTATGGCTACACCTTC
NA	NA	TRBJ2-2	TRBV7-2	CASSPGLSTGELFF	TGTGCCAGCAGCCCGGGACTGTCCACCGGGGAGCTGTTTTTT
many	TRBD1	TRBJ2-5	TRBV30	CAWSQVTGPQETQYF	TGTGCCTGGAGTCAGGTGACAGGGCCCCAAGAGACCCAGTACTTC
NA	NA	TRBJ1-6	TRBV7-3	CASSLTMDSPLHF	TGTGCCAGCAGCTTAACGATGGATTCACCCCTCCACTTT
many	NA	TRBJ1-1	TRBV20-1	CSVQDMNTEAFF	TGCAGTGTACAGGACATGAACACTGAAGCTTTCTTT
few	NA	TRBJ1-1	TRBV6-2/TRBV6-3	CASSYLGGQRTSMRTEAFF	TGTGCCAGCAGTTACCTCGGGGGTCAGCGGACAAGCATGAGGACTGAAGCTTTCTTT
many	NA	TRBJ1-1	TRBV12-3/TRBV12-4	CASSLDITEAFF	TGTGCCAGCAGTTTAGATATAACGGAAGCTTTCTTT
few	TRBD2	TRBJ2-7	TRBV27	CASSPTSESSYEQYF	TGTGCCAGCAGTCCAACTAGCGAGAGCTCCTACGAGCAGTACTTC
few	TRBD1	TRBJ1-1	TRBV20-1	CSAQAQQGGVEAFF	TGCAGTGCTCAAGCACAACAGGGGGGGGTTGAAGCTTTCTTT
few	NA	TRBJ2-7	TRBV19	CASSIGASYEQYF	TGTGCCAGTAGTATAGGTGCCTCCTACGAGCAGTACTTC
many	TRBD2	TRBJ2-7	TRBV28	CASRSSGRAYEQYF	TGTGCCAGCAGATCTAGCGGGCGAGCCTACGAGCAGTACTTC
few	NA	TRBJ2-5	TRBV24-1	CATSDRIRETQYF	TGTGCCACCAGTGACCGAATCAGGGAGACCCAGTACTTC
many	TRBD1	TRBJ2-7	TRBV6-1	CASSPARDRPHEQYF	TGTGCCAGCAGCCCCGCCCGGGACAGGCCCCACGAGCAGTACTTC
many	NA	TRBJ1-1	TRBV30	CACGRLEAFF	TGTGCCTGCGGACGGCTTGAAGCTTTCTTT
NA	TRBD1	TRBJ1-4	TRBV4-1	CASSHFGTGTEKLFF	TGCGCCAGCAGCCACTTCGGGACAGGGACTGAAAAACTGTTTTTT
few	NA	TRBJ1-1	TRBV30	CAWTKGRANTEAFF	TGTGCCTGGACCAAAGGAAGGGCGAACACTGAAGCTTTCTTT
NA	NA	TRBJ1-1	TRBV7-9	CASSPQGRVTEAFF	TGTGCCAGCAGTCCCCAGGGGAGGGTCACTGAAGCTTTCTTT
many	NA	TRBJ2-5	TRBV7-9	CASFAGFQETQYF	TGTGCCAGTTTCGCCGGGTTCCAAGAGACCCAGTACTTC
few	NA	TRBJ1-2	TRBV29-1	CSVEIPGAYGYTF	TGCAGCGTTGAGATACCGGGAGCCTATGGCTACACCTTC
NA	TRBD2	TRBJ2-1	TRBV2	CASSEAGASGYNEQFF	TGTGCCAGCAGTGAAGCTGGGGCTAGCGGGTACAATGAGCAGTTCTTC